This T cell receptor beta chain comes out of a study of shared clonotypes between healthy human individuals. Using immunoSEQ multiplex PCR, the repertoire was profiled, and TCRdb retains in-frame clones only, with some absent. The table has roughly 2 million clones, approximately 96% seen once; the top ten hold over 0.1%. Germline V gives CDR1 MNHNS, CDR2 SASEGT. This CDR3 spans 15 amino acids. V was trimmed by 3 bases and J by 0 bases, leaving 9 bases between them. Details on this clone: The antigen is undetermined.

General observations from the study: Naive CD4 clonotype sharing across a few donors was about 5.3%.

Source material: naive CD4+ T cells sorted from blood. Sample subset: CD45RA+ positively selected. This TCR was recovered from a man between 18 and 35 years old in good health. The chain uses TRBV6-1 and TRBJ1-5; D uncertain. The CDR3: CASSDQPHSNQPQHF. The CDR3 coding sequence is TGTGCCAGCAGTGACCAGCCGCATAGCAATCAGCCCCAGCATTTT.